A single sample gave rise to the 27 T cell receptor beta chains below, sequenced in a study of cytomegalovirus exposure and HLA in healthy donors. In the PCR, 60 Vbeta and 13 Jbeta primers were used. Using immunoSEQ multiplex PCR, the repertoire was profiled, and TCRdb retains in-frame clones only, with some absent. The sample has 75,000 to 100,000 clones; approximately 70% are singletons. Sequencing used PBMCs. Source of these receptors: a man aged 40-50 years in good health and CMV-seronegative.

This chain joins TRBV29-1 and TRBJ1-2; TRBD1 agrees at 7 bases. In germline, CDR1 is SQVTM, CDR2 ANQGSEA. Trimming took 4 bases from V and 4 from J; bases not matched to a gene: 9. This CDR3 has 14 residues. CDR3 nucleotides: TGCAGCGTTGCGGTGGAGGGGGCCGGCTATGGCTACACCTTC. Protein sequence: CSVAVEGAGYGYTF.

The CDR3: CASSYRDRGRGTEAFF. CDR3 nucleotide sequence: TGTGCCAGCAGTTACCGGGACAGGGGGCGCGGGACTGAAGCTTTCTTT. V is TRBV6-5 and J is TRBJ1-1, with 12 bases fitting TRBD1. Germline lookup yields CDR1 MNHEY and CDR2 SVGAGI. This CDR3 comprises 16 residues. Trimming removed 2 bases from V and 5 bases from J; junction bases left unmatched: 6.

The chain has TRBV5-8 and TRBJ2-1, with 11 bases fitting TRBD1. V gave up 4 bases and J gave up 0 bases; unmatched junction bases: 12. The CDR3 spans 19 residues. CDR1 SGHTS and CDR2 YDEGEE come from the germline V gene. CDR3 sequence reads: CASSPWTGGYSSSYNEQFF. The CDR3 DNA reads as TGTGCCAGCAGCCCCTGGACAGGGGGCTACTCAAGCTCCTACAATGAGCAGTTCTTC. Looking up the rest from reference TRBV5-8 and TRBJ2-1 gives the full variable domain: EAGVTQSPTHLIKTRGQQATLRCSPISGHTSVYWYQQALGLGLQFLLWYDEGEERNRGNFPPRFSGRQFPNYSSELNVNALELEDSALYLCASSPWTGGYSSSYNEQFFGPGTRLTVL.

The rearrangement uses TRBV5-6 and TRBJ2-5; TRBD2 might be the D (7 bases). CDR1 and CDR2 (germline): SGHDT, YYEEEE. V dropped 1 base and J dropped 5 bases, with 21 bases sitting between them. There are 17 residues in the CDR3. CDR3 loop: CASSLLGGGAGGETQYF. Written as DNA, the CDR3 is TGTGCCAGCAGCTTGCTGGGCGGGGGCGCTGGGGGGGAGACCCAGTACTTC.

This clone was counted between two and nine times. The chain has TRBV7-7 and TRBJ2-5; possibly TRBD1 for D (6 bases). Germline CDR1 reads SSHAT; CDR2 reads FNYEAQ (reference sequence). The CDR3 loop spans 14 amino acids. V lost 4 bases and J lost 4, with 13 bases in between. In DNA form, the CDR3 reads TGTGCCAGCAGCTCGGGACAAGACGGAGAGACCCAGTACTTC. Its protein product is CASSSGQDGETQYF.

This clone was detected only once. This chain connects TRBV11-2 to TRBJ2-7; 10 nucleotides match TRBD2. There are 15 residues in the CDR3. J was trimmed by 5 bases and V by 5 bases; bases with no gene match: 9. Germline CDR1 reads SGHAT; CDR2 reads FQNNGV. The DNA of the CDR3 is TGTGCCAGCAGCACAGCGGGGGGGTTTTTGAACGAGCAGTACTTC. Residues: CASSTAGGFLNEQYF.

This clone has just a few counts. The rearrangement uses TRBV19 and TRBJ1-1; TRBD1 agrees at 11 bases. V trimming: 5 bases; J trimming: 6 bases; junction bases outside the gene matches: 2. Germline CDR1 reads LNHDA; CDR2 reads SQIVND (reference sequence). The length of the CDR3 is 13 residues. The CDR3 loop is CASSADRGPEAFF. CDR3 nucleotide sequence: TGTGCCAGTAGTGCGGACAGGGGGCCTGAAGCTTTCTTT.

The chain is built from TRBV7-2 and TRBJ1-1; tentatively, D is TRBD1 (5 bases). From germline, CDR1 is SGHTA and CDR2 FQGNSA. The CDR3 spans 13 residues. V lost 8 bases and J 2 bases, leaving 12 bases between the germline ends. This chain's CDR3 is CASGRDFNTEAFF. DNA for the CDR3: TGTGCCAGCGGCAGGGACTTTAACACTGAAGCTTTCTTT.

In its sample, this clone was seen once. The chain employs TRBV7-9 and TRBJ1-1, with a possible D match to TRBD1 (6 bases). The germline V and J ends were trimmed by 4 bases and 0 bases, with 12 bases remaining between them. Germline V gene lookup returns CDR1 SEHNR and CDR2 FQNEAQ (reference sequence). The CDR3 contains 15 residues. CDR3 sequence: CASSSSGTLNTEAFF. The CDR3 DNA reads TGTGCCAGCAGCTCGAGCGGGACATTGAACACTGAAGCTTTCTTT.

V usage is TRBV4-2 and J usage is TRBJ1-6, with 7 bases fitting TRBD1. Germline assignment: CDR1 LGHNA and CDR2 YNFKEQ. V was clipped by 5 bases and J by 6 bases; unmatched bases: 4. This CDR3 has 14 residues. The CDR3 nucleotides are TGTGCCAGCAGCTTCCGACAGGGTAATTCACCCCTCCACTTT. As protein: CASSFRQGNSPLHF.

The chain has TRBV2 and TRBJ2-1; D is possibly TRBD1 (6 bases). Germline loops: CDR1 SNHLY, CDR2 FYNNEI. This CDR3 is 13 amino acids long. V lost 8 bases and J 4 bases, leaving 12 bases between the germline ends. The CDR3 reads CASARDNYNEQFF. For the CDR3, the DNA is TGTGCCAGCGCCAGGGACAATTACAATGAGCAGTTCTTC.

The V and J genes are TRBV2 and TRBJ2-1; 14 bases are shared with TRBD2. The CDR3 length is 17 residues. J gave up 5 bases and V 6 bases, and 9 bases lay outside the gene matches. Germline values: CDR1 SNHLY, CDR2 FYNNEI. In nucleotides, the CDR3 is TGTGCCAGCAGCAGAGGGGGGACTAGCGGGGGTGACAATGAGCAGTTCTTC. It yields the protein CASSRGGTSGGDNEQFF.

The rearrangement uses TRBV4-1 and TRBJ2-1; TRBD2 might be the D (6 bases). This CDR3 is 20 amino acids long. Trimming pared 2 bases from V and 0 bases from J, leaving 23 bases between. The germline V gene has CDR1 MGHRA and CDR2 YSYEKL. For the CDR3, the DNA is TGCGCCAGCAGCCAAATAACGGCGGGGTACCTACAGAGCTCCTACAATGAGCAGTTCTTC. Encoded protein: CASSQITAGYLQSSYNEQFF.

The chain joins TRBV5-6 to TRBJ2-7; D gene uncertain. The CDR3 has 13 residues. Germline loops: CDR1 SGHDT, CDR2 YYEEEE. V shed 5 bases and J shed 0 bases, with 9 bases lying between them. Here the CDR3 DNA reads TGTGCCAGCAGTAACTACAACTCCTACGAGCAGTACTTC. Protein: CASSNYNSYEQYF.

Remarks on this clone: This CDR3 fails to terminate in the conserved phenylalanine or tryptophan, so it likely reflects a read error. The genes are TRBV6-1 and TRBJ1-4; 7 bases are shared with TRBD1. CDR3 length: 14 residues. The J segment lost 8 bases and the V segment lost 6 bases, leaving 9 bases of the junction unmatched. Germline-derived CDR1 and CDR2 are MNHNS and SASEGT. The CDR3 nucleotides are TGTGCCAGCAGGTCCCGAACAGGGGAGGAAAAACTGTTTGTT. It translates to CASRSRTGEEKLFV.

This chain connects TRBV4-1 to TRBJ1-6; weak D call: TRBD1 (6 bases). The CDR3 runs to 14 residues. CDR1 and CDR2 (germline): MGHRA, YSYEKL. Trimming removed 0 bases from V and 8 bases from J, with 8 bases in between. DNA for the CDR3: TGCGCCAGCAGCCAAGAACAGGGAGATTCACCCCTCCACTTT. Translation gives CASSQEQGDSPLHF.

This clone was seen a single time. The chain recombines TRBV7-2 with TRBJ2-7; the match to TRBD1 covers 7 bases. The junction had 11 bases not matched to a gene; V was cut back by 4 bases and J by 2 bases. The CDR3 covers 16 residues. Germline-derived CDR1 and CDR2 are SGHTA and FQGNSA. The CDR3 DNA sequence: TGTGCCAGCAGCTCCAGAATGTCAGGGGGTCCCTACGAGCAGTACTTC. The encoded protein is CASSSRMSGGPYEQYF.

The V gene is TRBV28, the J gene TRBJ2-7; D is undetermined. Trimming stripped 4 bases from V and 3 bases from J, with 13 bases between. This CDR3 comprises 14 residues. The V gene's germline CDR1 is MDHEN and CDR2 SYDVKM. CDR3 nucleotides: TGTGCCAGCAGTTCCTGGGCCGGAAGCTACGAGCAGTACTTC. It is translated as CASSSWAGSYEQYF.

The rearrangement links TRBV5-1 to TRBJ1-2; D is uncertain. CDR1 is SGHRS and CDR2 is YFSETQ in the germline V gene. The V gene lost 6 bases and the J gene lost 0 bases, with 9 bases spanning the gap. CDR3 length: 13 residues. The CDR3 bases are TGCGCCAGCACCCCGGAGGCTAACTATGGCTACACCTTC. This sequence encodes CASTPEANYGYTF.

The V gene is TRBV7-9, the J gene TRBJ1-6, with TRBD1 identical over 9 bases. J lost 3 bases, V lost 1 base, and 1 base had no gene match. The CDR3 is 16 amino acids. Germline-derived CDR1 and CDR2 are SEHNR and FQNEAQ (reference sequence). As DNA, the CDR3 is TGTGCCAGCAGCTTAGGGGACAGGGACTATAATTCACCCCTCCACTTT. Its translation is CASSLGDRDYNSPLHF.

The chain uses TRBV5-1 and TRBJ2-5; weak D call: TRBD2 (6 bases). This CDR3 spans 13 amino acids. V lost 4 bases and J 0 bases, leaving 7 bases between the germline ends. CDR1 is SGHRS, CDR2 YFSETQ, per germline. CDR3 in DNA: TGCGCCAGCAGCGGGGGGAACCAAGAGACCCAGTACTTC. Translating it yields CASSGGNQETQYF.

The chain's CDR3 is CASSFSGTGIVKDTQYF. In DNA, the CDR3 is TGCGCCAGCAGCTTCTCCGGGACAGGGATAGTCAAGGATACGCAGTATTTT. V gene TRBV5-1 combines with J gene TRBJ2-3; 9 nucleotides match TRBD1. This CDR3 is built from 17 residues. Germline V CDR1 and CDR2: SGHRS, YFSETQ. V trimming: 2 bases; J trimming: 6 bases; junction bases outside the gene matches: 13.

The chain recombines TRBV6-5 with TRBJ1-5; D perhaps matches TRBD1 (5 bases). Germline V gene data show CDR1 as MNHEY and CDR2 as SVGAGI. Trimming left V 6 bases short and J 2 bases short, with 11 bases between. CDR3 size: 14 residues. The CDR3 sequence is CASRLQGGNQPQHF. CDR3 DNA: TGTGCCAGCAGGCTTCAGGGTGGCAATCAGCCCCAGCATTTT.

The chain has TRBV7-8 and TRBJ2-7, with D tentatively TRBD1 (6 bases). This CDR3 has 13 residues. Looked up from germline, CDR1 is SGHVS and CDR2 is FQNEAQ. V lost 5 bases to trimming and J lost 4 bases, with 12 bases between them. The CDR3: CASSPTGIYEQYF. The CDR3, as DNA: TGTGCCAGCAGCCCAACAGGGATATACGAGCAGTACTTC.

The chain's CDR3 is CASSLGGPSSYEQYF. The CDR3 nucleotides are TGTGCCAGCAGCTTGGGGGGGCCAAGCTCCTACGAGCAGTACTTC. The J gene is TRBJ2-7, the V gene TRBV5-4; weak D call: TRBD1 (6 bases). The CDR3 covers 15 residues. Deletions cut 0 bases from V and 0 bases from J, with 10 bases between. CDR1 and CDR2 (germline): SGHNT, YYREEE (reference sequence).

The chain combines TRBV11-2 with TRBJ2-5; 12 positions match TRBD2. The junction had 17 bases not matched to a gene; V was cut back by 4 bases and J by 5 bases. CDR3 length: 19 residues. Germline lookup yields CDR1 SGHAT and CDR2 FQNNGV. The CDR3 region is CASSSGRSLAGGRGETQYF. CDR3 nucleotide sequence: TGTGCCAGCAGCTCTGGGAGGTCTCTAGCGGGGGGGCGCGGTGAGACCCAGTACTTC.

The chain couples TRBV30 to TRBJ2-7; D not resolved. Germline V lookup: CDR1 GTSNPN, CDR2 SVGIG (reference sequence). V was cut by 1 base and J by 2 bases, with 6 bases left in between. There are 12 residues in the CDR3. CDR3 protein: CAWSERAYEQYF. The CDR3 DNA is TGTGCCTGGAGTGAGAGAGCCTACGAGCAGTACTTC.